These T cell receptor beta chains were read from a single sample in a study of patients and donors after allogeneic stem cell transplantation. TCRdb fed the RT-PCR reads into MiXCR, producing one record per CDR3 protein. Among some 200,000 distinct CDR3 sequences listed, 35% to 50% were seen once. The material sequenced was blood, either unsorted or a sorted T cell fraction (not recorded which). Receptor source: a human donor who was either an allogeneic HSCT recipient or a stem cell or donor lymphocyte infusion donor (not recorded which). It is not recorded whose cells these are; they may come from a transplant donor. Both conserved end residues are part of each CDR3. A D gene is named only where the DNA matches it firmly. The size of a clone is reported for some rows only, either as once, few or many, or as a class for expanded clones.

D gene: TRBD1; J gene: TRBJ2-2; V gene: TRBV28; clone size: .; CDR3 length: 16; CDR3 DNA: TGTGCCAGCAGTTTCGTATCAGGGGGGAACACCGGGGAGCTGTTTTTT; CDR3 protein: CASSFVSGGNTGELFF
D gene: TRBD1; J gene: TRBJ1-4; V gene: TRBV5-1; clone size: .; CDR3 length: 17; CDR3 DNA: TGCGCCAGCAGCTTCATGGGACAGGGGGCGCGAGAGGAAAAACTGTTTTTT; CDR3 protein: CASSFMGQGAREEKLFF
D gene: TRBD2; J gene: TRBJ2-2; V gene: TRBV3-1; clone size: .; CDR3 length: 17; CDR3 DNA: TGTGCCAGCAGCCAAATTGGACTAGCGGAGAACACCGGGGAGCTGTTTTTT; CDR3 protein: CASSQIGLAENTGELFF
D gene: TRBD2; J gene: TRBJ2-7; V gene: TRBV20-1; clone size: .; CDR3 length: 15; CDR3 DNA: TGCAGTGCTAGTAGAACTAGCGGGACTCCTAACGAGCAGTACTTC; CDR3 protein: CSASRTSGTPNEQYF
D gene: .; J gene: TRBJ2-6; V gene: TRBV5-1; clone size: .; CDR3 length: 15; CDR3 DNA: TGCGCCAGCAGCTCTATGCAGGGGAGGGCCAACGTCCTGACTTTC; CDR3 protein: CASSSMQGRANVLTF
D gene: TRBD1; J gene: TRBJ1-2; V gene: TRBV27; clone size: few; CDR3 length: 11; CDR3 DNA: TGTGCCGTACAGGGGGAGGATGGCTACACCTTC; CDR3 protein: CAVQGEDGYTF
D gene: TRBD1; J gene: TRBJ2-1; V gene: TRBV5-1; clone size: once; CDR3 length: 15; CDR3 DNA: TGCGCCAGCAGCTTGGGACAGGGGGCCAACAATGAGCAGTTCTTC; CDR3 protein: CASSLGQGANNEQFF
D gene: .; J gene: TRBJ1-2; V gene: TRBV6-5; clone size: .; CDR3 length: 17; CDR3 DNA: TGTGCCAGCAGTTACTTGGGAGGACAGTTCTTTAACTATGGCTACACCTTC; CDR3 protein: CASSYLGGQFFNYGYTF
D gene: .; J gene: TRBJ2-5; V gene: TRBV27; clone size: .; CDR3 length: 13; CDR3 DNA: TGTGCCAGCGGAACACATACTCAAGAGACCCAGTACTTC; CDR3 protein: CASGTHTQETQYF
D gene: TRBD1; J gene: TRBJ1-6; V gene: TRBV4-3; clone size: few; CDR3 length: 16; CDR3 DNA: TGCGCCAGCAGCCAAGATCTGCACAGGGGTGAATCACCCCTCCACTTT; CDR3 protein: CASSQDLHRGESPLHF
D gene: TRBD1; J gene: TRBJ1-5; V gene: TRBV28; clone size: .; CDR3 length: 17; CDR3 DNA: TGTGCCAGCAGTTCGGGACAGGGACAGAGTGGCAATCAGCCCCAGCATTTT; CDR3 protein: CASSSGQGQSGNQPQHF
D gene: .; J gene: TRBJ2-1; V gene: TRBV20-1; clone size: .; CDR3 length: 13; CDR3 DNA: TGCAGTGCTAGGGCTAGCAACTACAATGAGCAGTTCTTC; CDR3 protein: CSARASNYNEQFF
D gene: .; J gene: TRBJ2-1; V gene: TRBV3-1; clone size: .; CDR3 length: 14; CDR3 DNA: TGTGCCAGCAGCCAAGCCGGGGGATACAATGAGCAGTTCTTC; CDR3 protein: CASSQAGGYNEQFF
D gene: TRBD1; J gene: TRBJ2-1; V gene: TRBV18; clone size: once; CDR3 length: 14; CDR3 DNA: TGTGCCAGCTCACGACTACAGGGGTGGAATGAGCAGTTCTTC; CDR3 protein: CASSRLQGWNEQFF
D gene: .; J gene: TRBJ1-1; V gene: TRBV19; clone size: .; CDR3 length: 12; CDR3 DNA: TGTGCCACCTCCGGCGGGGACGCTGAAGCTTTCTTT; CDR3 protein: CATSGGDAEAFF
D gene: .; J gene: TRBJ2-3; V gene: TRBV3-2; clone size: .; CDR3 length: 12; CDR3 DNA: TGTGCCAGCAGGTTTGGGCCAGATACGCAGTATTTT; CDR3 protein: CASRFGPDTQYF
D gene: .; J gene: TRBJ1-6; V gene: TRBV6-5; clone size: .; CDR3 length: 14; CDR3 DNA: TGTGCCAGCAGTTACCGGGGGATCAATTCACCCCTCCACTTT; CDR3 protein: CASSYRGINSPLHF
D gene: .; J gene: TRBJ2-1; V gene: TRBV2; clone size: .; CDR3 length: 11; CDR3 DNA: TGTGCCAGCGGCACCGGGGTTGAGCAGTTCTTC; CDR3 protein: CASGTGVEQFF
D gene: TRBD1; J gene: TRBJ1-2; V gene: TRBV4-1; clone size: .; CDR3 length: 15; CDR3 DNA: TGCGCCAGCAGGACACAGGGGCTTTCGTACGATGGCTACACCTTC; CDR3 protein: CASRTQGLSYDGYTF
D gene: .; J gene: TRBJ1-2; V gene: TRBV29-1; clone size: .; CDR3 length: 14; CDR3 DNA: TGCAGCGCTTCGCCAGGAGGGAAGGACTATGGCTACACCTTC; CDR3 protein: CSASPGGKDYGYTF
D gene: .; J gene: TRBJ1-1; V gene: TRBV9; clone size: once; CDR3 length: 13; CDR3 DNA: TGTGCCAGCAGCGTAGCCCCGGGCACTGAAGCTTTCTTT; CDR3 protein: CASSVAPGTEAFF
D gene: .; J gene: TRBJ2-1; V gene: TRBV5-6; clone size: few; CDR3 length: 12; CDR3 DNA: TGTGCCAGCAGCTCCCCCACGGGAGAGCAGTTCTTC; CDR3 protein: CASSSPTGEQFF
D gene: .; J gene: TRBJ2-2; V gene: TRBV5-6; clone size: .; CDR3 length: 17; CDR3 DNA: TGTGCCAGCAGCTTTCGACTCCAGACTAGAAACACCGGGGAGCTGTTTTTT; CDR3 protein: CASSFRLQTRNTGELFF
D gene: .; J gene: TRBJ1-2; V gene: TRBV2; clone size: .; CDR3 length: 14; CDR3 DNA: TGTGCCAGCAGTCAACACGAGGGGAACTATGGCTACACCTTC; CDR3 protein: CASSQHEGNYGYTF
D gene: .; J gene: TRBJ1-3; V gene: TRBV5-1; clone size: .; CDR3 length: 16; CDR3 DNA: TGCGCCAGCAGTCCATCCCCGGACCCCTCTGGAAACACCATATATTTT; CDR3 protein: CASSPSPDPSGNTIYF
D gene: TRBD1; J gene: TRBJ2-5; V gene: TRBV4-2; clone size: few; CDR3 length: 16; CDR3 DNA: TGTGCCAGCAGCCAAGAGATGGCGGGACAGGGCGGGACCCAGTACTTC; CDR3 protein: CASSQEMAGQGGTQYF
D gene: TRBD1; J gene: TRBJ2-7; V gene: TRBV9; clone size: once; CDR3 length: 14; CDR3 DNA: TGTGCCAGCAGCGTAGGGGACAGGGGCTACGAGCAGTACTTC; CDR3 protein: CASSVGDRGYEQYF
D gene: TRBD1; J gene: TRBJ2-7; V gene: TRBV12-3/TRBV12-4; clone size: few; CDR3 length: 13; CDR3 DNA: TGTGCCAGCAACTATGGGACAGAGGGCGAGCAGTACTTC; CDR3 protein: CASNYGTEGEQYF
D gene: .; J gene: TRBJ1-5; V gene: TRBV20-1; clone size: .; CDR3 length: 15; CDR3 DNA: TGCAGTGCTAGGCTAGCCGGGCGCATAGATCAGCCCCAGCATTTT; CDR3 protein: CSARLAGRIDQPQHF
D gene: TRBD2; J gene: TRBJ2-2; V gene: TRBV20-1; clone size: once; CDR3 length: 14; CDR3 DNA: TGCAGTGGCGTACTAGCGGGAGTAGCCGGGGAGCTGTTTTTT; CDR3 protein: CSGVLAGVAGELFF
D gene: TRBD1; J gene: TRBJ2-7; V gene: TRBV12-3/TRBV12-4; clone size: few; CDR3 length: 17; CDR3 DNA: TGTGCCAGCAGTCTTATCCCTCTCCGGACAGGGAAAGACGAGCAGTACTTC; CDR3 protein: CASSLIPLRTGKDEQYF
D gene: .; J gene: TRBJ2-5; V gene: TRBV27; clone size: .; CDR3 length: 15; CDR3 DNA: TGTGCCAGCAGATCCCTGGCAGGGGTAGGGGAGACCCAGTACTTC; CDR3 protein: CASRSLAGVGETQYF
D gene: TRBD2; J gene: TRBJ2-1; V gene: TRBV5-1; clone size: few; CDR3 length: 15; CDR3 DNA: TGCGCCAGCAGCTACTTTGCGGGAGGGAACAATGAGCAGTTCTTC; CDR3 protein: CASSYFAGGNNEQFF
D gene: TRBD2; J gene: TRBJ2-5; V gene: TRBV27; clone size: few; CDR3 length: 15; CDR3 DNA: TGTGCCAGCAGTTTGCGGGGGACTACCCAAGAGACCCAGTACTTC; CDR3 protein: CASSLRGTTQETQYF
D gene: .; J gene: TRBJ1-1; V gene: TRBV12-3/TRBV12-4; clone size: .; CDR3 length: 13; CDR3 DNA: TGTGCCAGCAGAACGACGGCGAACACTGAAGCTTTCTTT; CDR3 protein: CASRTTANTEAFF
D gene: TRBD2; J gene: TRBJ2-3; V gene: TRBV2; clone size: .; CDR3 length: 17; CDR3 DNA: TGTGCCAGCAGTGACCCCGGAGGCGGGGGAAGCACAGATACGCAGTATTTT; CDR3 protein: CASSDPGGGGSTDTQYF
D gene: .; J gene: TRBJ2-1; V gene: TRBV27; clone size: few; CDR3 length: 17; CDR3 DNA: TGTGCCAGCAGTATTACTTCCCCCCACGAAACCTACAATGAGCAGTTCTTC; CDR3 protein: CASSITSPHETYNEQFF
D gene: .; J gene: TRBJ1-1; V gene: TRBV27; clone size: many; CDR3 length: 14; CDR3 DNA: TGTGCCAGCAGTTTTCTTCAGGTTGGCACTGAAGCTTTCTTT; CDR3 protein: CASSFLQVGTEAFF
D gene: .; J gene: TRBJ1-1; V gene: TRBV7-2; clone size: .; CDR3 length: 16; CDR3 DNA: TGTGCCAGCAGCTACCGGGTCCCTACCTCGAACACTGAAGCTTTCTTT; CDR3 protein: CASSYRVPTSNTEAFF
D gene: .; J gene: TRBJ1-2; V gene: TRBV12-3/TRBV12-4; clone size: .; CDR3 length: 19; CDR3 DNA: TGTGCCAGCAGTTTAGCGTCCCTTGGGGGGTTTACGCCTAACTATGGCTACACCTTC; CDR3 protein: CASSLASLGGFTPNYGYTF
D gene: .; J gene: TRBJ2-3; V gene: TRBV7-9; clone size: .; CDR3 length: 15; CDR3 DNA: TGTGCCAGCAGCTTAGGAGATCGAGAGGGAGATACGCAGTATTTT; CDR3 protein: CASSLGDREGDTQYF
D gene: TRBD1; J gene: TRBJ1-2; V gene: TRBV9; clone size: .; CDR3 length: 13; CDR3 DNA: TGTGCCAGCAGCGTAGAGGACAGGGGTGGCTACACCTTC; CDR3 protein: CASSVEDRGGYTF
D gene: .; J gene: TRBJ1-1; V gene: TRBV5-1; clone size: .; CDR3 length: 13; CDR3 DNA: TGCGCCAGCAGCTTGGCAGGTCCTATGGGGGCTTTCTTT; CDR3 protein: CASSLAGPMGAFF
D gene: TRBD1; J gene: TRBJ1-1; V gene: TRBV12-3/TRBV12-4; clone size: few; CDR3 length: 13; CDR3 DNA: TGTGCCAGCAGGTCTACAGGGGACACTGAAGCTTTCTTT; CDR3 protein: CASRSTGDTEAFF
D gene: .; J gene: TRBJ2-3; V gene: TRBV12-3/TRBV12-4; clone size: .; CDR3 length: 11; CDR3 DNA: TGTGCCAGCAGTCCTTTAGATACGCAGTATTTT; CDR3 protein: CASSPLDTQYF
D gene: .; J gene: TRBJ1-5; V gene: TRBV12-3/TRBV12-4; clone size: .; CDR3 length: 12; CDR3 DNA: TGTGCCGTGGGACTCGCAAATCAGCCCCAGCATTTT; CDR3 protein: CAVGLANQPQHF
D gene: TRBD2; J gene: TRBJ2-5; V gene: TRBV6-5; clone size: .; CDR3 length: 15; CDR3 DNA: TGTGCCAGCAGCCTCCGGATAGCGGGGACAGAGACCCAGTACTTC; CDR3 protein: CASSLRIAGTETQYF
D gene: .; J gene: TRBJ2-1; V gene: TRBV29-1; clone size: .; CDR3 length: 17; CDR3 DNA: TGCAGCGTTGACAAAGACGGGTCGGAACTTCACTACAATGAGCAGTTCTTC; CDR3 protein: CSVDKDGSELHYNEQFF
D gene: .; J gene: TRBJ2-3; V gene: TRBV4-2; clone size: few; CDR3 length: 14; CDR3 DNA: TGTGCCAGCAGCCAAGAGGGGGCGCGGGACACGCAGTATTTT; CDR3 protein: CASSQEGARDTQYF
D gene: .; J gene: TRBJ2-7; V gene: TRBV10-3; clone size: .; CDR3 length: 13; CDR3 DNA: TGTGCCATCAGGGGAAGTCAAATCCACGAGCAGTACTTC; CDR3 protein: CAIRGSQIHEQYF
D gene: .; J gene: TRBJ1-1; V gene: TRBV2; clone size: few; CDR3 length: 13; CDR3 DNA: TGTGCCAGCAGTGAAGGGGGCGGGCCTGAAGCTTTCTTT; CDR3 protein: CASSEGGGPEAFF
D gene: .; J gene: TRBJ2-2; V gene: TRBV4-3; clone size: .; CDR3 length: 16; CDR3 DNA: TGCGCCAGCAGCCTTTTCACCGGGGCCGGTACCGGGGAGCTGTTTTTT; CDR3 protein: CASSLFTGAGTGELFF
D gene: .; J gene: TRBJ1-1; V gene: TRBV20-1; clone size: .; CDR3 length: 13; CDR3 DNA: TGCAGTGCATCGGGACACCAGAACACTGAAGCTTTCTTT; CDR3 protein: CSASGHQNTEAFF
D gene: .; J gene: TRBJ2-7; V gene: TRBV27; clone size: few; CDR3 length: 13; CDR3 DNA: TGTGCCAGCAGCCAACTTACCTCCTACGAGCAGTACTTC; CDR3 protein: CASSQLTSYEQYF